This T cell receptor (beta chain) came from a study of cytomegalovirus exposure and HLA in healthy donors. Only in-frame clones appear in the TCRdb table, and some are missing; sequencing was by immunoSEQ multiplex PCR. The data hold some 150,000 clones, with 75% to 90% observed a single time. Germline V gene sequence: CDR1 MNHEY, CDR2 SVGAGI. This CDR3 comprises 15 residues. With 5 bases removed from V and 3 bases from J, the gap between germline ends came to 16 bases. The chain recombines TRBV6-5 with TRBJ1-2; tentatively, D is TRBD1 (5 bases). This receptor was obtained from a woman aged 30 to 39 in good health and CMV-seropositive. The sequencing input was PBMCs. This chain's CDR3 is CASSTGEWKDYGYTF. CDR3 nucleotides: TGTGCCAGCAGTACAGGCGAGTGGAAGGACTATGGCTACACCTTC.